This T cell receptor (beta chain) was observed in a study of shared clonotypes between healthy human individuals. As for the study in general: Two women and a few men aged 18 to 49 served as donors.

J lost 11 bases, V lost 5 bases, and 14 bases had no gene match. Germline values: CDR1 MNHNY, CDR2 SVGAGI (reference sequence). The CDR3 contains 14 residues. Here immunoSEQ multiplex PCR was the method, and the copy in TCRdb shows in-frame clones only, minus some. The sample holds approximately 1.5 million clones; 98% are singletons and the top ten take approximately 0.4%. This clone was counted a single time. Source material: naive CD4+ T cells sorted from blood. The sample's subset: CD45RA+ positively selected. The rearrangement uses TRBV6-6 and TRBJ1-1; TRBD1 agrees at 7 bases. The TCR comes from a man under 40 in good health. CDR3 in amino acids: CASSVPGTETPAFF. Here the CDR3 DNA reads TGTGCCAGCAGTGTCCCCGGGACAGAAACCCCCGCTTTCTTT.